This TCR beta chain was recovered during a study of cytomegalovirus exposure and HLA in healthy donors. General study points: Exclusion applied to some V segments, including TRBV6-2 and TRBV6-3, as they were indistinguishable.

Trimming pared 0 bases from V and 8 bases from J, leaving 16 bases between. CDR1 MGHRA and CDR2 YSYEKL come from the germline V gene. The CDR3 extends over 15 amino acids. Vbeta (60) and Jbeta (13) primers were used in the PCR. The table came from immunoSEQ multiplex PCR; TCRdb's copy has only in-frame clones and leaves some out. The sample lists some 130,000 clones, about 74% occurring once. With respect to this clone: The antigen is unknown.

V and J are TRBV4-1 and TRBJ1-2; D perhaps matches TRBD1 (5 bases). The clonotype comes from a man aged 40-55 years in good health and CMV-seronegative. Sequencing was carried out using PBMCs. The CDR3 region is CASSQERTTVGGYTF. The CDR3 DNA reads TGCGCCAGCAGCCAAGAACGGACGACAGTGGGAGGCTACACCTTC.